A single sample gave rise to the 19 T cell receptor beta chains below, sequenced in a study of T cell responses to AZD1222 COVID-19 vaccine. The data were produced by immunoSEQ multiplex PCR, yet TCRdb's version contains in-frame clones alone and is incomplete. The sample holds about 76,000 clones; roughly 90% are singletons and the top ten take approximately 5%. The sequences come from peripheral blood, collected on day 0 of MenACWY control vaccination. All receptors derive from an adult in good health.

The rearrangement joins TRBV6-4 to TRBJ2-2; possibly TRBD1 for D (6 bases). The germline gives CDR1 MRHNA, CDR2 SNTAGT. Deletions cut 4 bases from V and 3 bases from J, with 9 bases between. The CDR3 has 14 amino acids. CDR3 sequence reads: CASSAGADTGELFF. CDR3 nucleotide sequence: TGTGCCAGCAGTGCAGGGGCGGACACCGGGGAGCTGTTTTTT.

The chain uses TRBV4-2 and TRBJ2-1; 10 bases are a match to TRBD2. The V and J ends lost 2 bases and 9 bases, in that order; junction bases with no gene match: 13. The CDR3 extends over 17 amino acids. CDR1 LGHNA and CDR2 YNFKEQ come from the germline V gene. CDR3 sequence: CASSQSRLAGVVGEQFF. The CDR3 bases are TGTGCCAGCAGCCAAAGCCGGCTAGCGGGAGTAGTAGGTGAGCAGTTCTTC.

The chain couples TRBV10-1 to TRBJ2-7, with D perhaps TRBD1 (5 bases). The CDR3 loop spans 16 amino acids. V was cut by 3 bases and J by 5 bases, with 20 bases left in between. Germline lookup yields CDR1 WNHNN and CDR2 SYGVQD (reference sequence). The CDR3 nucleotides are TGCGCCAGCAGTGACCACTTCACCAGGGCGTCGCACGAGCAGTACTTC. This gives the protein CASSDHFTRASHEQYF.

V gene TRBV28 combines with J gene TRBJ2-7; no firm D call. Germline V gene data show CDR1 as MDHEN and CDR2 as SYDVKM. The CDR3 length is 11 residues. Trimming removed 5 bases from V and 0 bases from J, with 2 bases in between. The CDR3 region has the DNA TGTGCCAGCAGTCGCTCCTACGAGCAGTACTTC. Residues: CASSRSYEQYF.

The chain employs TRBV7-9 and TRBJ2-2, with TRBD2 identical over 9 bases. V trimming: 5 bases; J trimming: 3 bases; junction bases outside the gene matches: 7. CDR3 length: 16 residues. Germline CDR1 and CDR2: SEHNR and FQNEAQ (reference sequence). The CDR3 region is CASSLGLAGHTGELFF. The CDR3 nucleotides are TGTGCCAGCAGCCTAGGCCTAGCGGGACACACCGGGGAGCTGTTTTTT.

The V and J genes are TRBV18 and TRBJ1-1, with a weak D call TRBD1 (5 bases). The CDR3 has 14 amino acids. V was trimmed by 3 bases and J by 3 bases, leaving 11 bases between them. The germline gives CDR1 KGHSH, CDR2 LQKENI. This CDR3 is CASSPLDTYTEAFF. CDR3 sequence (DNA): TGTGCCAGCTCACCTTTGGACACCTACACTGAAGCTTTCTTT.

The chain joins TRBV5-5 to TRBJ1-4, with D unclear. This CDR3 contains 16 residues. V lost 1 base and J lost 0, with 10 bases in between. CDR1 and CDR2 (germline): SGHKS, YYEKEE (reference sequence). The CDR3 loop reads CASSLKLSTTNEKLFF. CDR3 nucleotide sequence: TGTGCCAGCAGCTTGAAACTGTCCACAACTAATGAAAAACTGTTTTTT.

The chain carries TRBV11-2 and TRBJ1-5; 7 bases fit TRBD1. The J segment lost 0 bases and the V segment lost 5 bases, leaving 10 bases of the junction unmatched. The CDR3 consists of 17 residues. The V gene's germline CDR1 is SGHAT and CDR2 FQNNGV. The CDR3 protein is CASSRGDSRNSNQPQHF. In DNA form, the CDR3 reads TGTGCCAGCAGCAGGGGGGACAGCCGGAATAGCAATCAGCCCCAGCATTTT.

The CDR3 reads CATSDLVGRSSNEQFF. The CDR3 DNA sequence: TGTGCCACCAGTGATTTAGTGGGAAGGAGTAGCAATGAGCAGTTCTTC. J is TRBJ2-1 and V is TRBV24-1; D is ambiguous. CDR3 size: 16 residues. Deletions cut 1 base from V and 6 bases from J, with 15 bases between. Germline CDR1 and CDR2: KGHDR and SFDVKD.

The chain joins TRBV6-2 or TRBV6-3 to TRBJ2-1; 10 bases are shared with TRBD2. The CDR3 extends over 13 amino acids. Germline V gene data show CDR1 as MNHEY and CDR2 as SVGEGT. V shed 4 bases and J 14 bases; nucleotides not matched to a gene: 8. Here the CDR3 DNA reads TGTGCCAGCAGTTTCCGGACTAGCGGAGGGGAGTTCTTC. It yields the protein CASSFRTSGGEFF.

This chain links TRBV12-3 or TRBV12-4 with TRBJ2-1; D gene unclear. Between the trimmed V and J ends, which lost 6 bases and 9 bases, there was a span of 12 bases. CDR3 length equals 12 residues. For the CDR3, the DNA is TGTGCCAGCAGAGAGACCATTCCTGAGCAGTTCTTC. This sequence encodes CASRETIPEQFF.

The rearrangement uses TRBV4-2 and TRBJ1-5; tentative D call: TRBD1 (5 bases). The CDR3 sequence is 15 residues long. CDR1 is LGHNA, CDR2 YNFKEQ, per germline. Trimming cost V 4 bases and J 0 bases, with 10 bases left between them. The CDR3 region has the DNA TGTGCCAGCAGCCTCTGGGGGTATAGCAATCAGCCCCAGCATTTT. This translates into CASSLWGYSNQPQHF.

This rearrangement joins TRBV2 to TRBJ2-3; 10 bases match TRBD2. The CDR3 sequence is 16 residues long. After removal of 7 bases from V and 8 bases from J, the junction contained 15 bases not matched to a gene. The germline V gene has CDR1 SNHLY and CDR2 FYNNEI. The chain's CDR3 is CASNPGLAGVSGTQYF. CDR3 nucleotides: TGTGCCAGCAACCCGGGTCTAGCGGGAGTCTCCGGTACGCAGTATTTT.

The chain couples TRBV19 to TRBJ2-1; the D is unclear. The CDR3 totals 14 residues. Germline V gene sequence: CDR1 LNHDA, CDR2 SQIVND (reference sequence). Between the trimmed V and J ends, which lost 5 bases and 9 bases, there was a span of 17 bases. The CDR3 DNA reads TGTGCCAGTAGTTTTAACACGAATTACCGTGAGCAGTTCTTC. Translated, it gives CASSFNTNYREQFF.

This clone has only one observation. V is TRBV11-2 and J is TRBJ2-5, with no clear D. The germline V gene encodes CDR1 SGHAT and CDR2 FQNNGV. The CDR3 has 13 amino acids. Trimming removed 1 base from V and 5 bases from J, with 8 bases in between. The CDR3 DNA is TGTGCCAGCAGCTTAGGGGGTATCGAGACCCAGTACTTC. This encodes CASSLGGIETQYF.

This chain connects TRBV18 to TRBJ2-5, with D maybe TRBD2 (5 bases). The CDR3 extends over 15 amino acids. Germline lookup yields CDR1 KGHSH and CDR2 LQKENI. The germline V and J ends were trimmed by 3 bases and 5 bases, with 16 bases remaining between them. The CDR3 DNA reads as TGTGCCAGCTCACCTTCTTGGTTCCGGAGGGAGACCCAGTACTTC. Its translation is CASSPSWFRRETQYF.

CDR3 nucleotides: TGTGCCAGCAGCCTACCGTCCCAAGAGACCCAGTACTTC. Its translation is CASSLPSQETQYF. The chain combines TRBV28 with TRBJ2-5; D not certain. Deletions cut 6 bases from V and 1 base from J, with 9 bases between. Germline V gene sequence: CDR1 MDHEN, CDR2 SYDVKM. The CDR3 totals 13 residues.

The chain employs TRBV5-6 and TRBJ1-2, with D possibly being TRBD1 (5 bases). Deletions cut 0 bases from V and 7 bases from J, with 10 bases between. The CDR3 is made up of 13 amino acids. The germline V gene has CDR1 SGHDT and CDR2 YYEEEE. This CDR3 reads CASSLATGAGYTF. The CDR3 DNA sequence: TGTGCCAGCAGCTTGGCGACCGGGGCTGGCTACACCTTC.

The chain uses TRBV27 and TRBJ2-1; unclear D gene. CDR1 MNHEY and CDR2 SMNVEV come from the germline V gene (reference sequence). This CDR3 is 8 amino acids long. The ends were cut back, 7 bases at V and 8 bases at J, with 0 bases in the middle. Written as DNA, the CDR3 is TGTGCCAGCAATGAGCAGTTCTTC. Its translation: CASNEQFF.